This T cell receptor (beta chain) was captured in a study of glioma-infiltrating T cells after dendritic cell vaccination. CDR1 is SGHKS, CDR2 YYEKEE, per germline (reference sequence). With 0 bases clipped from V and 4 bases from J, the junction kept 7 bases outside the gene matches. CDR3 length: 15 amino acids. Time point denoted: after dendritic cell vaccination, including at tumor progression/relapse. Before vaccination, two weeks after the third vaccination, and at progression, PBMC were collected. Sequenced by immunoSEQ multiplex PCR; TCRdb stores in-frame clones only, minus some. The table has under 130,000 clones, nearly 90% seen once; the top ten hold 2.7%.

The rearrangement links TRBV5-5 to TRBJ2-7; 7 nucleotides line up with TRBD1. This sequence originates from a human donor with glioblastoma. The source was blood, collected after dendritic cell vaccination. In DNA form, the CDR3 reads TGTGCCAGCAGCTTGGCTCCGACAGGGCCATACGAGCAGTACTTC. It codes for CASSLAPTGPYEQYF.